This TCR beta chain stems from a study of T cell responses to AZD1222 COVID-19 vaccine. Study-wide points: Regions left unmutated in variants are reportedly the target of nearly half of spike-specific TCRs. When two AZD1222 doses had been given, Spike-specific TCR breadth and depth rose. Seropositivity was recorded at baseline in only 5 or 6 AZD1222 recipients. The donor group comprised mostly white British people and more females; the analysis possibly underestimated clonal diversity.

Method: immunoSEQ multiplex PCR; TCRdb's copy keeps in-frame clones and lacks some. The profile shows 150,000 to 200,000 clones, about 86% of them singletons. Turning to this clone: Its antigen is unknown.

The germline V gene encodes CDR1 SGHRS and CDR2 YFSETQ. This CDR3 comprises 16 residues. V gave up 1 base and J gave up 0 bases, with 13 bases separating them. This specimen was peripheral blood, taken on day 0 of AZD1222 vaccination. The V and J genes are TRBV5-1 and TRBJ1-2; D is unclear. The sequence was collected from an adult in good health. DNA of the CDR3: TGCGCCAGCAGCTTGACCATTACACCTCCTAACTATGGCTACACCTTC. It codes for CASSLTITPPNYGYTF. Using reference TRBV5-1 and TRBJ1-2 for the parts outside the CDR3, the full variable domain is KAGVTQTPRYLIKTRGQQVTLSCSPISGHRSVSWYQQTPGQGLQFLFEYFSETQRNKGNFPGRFSGRQFSNSRSEMNVSTLELGDSALYLCASSLTITPPNYGYTFGSGTRLTVV.